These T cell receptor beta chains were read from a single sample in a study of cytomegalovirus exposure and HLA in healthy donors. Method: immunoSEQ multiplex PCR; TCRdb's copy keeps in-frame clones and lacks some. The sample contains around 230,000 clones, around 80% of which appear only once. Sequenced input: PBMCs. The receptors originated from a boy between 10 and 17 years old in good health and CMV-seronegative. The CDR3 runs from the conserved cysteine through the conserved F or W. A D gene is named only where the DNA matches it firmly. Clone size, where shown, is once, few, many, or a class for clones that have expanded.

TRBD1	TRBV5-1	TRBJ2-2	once	CASSFTGGANTGELFF	TGCGCCAGCAGCTTCACAGGGGGCGCGAACACCGGGGAGCTGTTTTTT
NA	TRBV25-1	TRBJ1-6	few	CASSESKAAGDSPLHF	TGTGCCAGCAGTGAATCTAAGGCGGCAGGGGATTCACCCCTCCACTTT
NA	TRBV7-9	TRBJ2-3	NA	CASSFLGTDTQYF	TGTGCCAGCAGCTTCCTCGGGACAGATACGCAGTATTTT
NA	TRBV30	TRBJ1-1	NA	CAWSSAGPEAFF	TGTGCCTGGAGTTCAGCGGGGCCTGAAGCTTTCTTT
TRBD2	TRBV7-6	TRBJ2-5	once	CASSLVDGLAEETQYF	TGTGCCAGCAGCTTAGTAGATGGACTAGCGGAAGAGACCCAGTACTTC
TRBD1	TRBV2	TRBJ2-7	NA	CASTPGQGLEQYF	TGTGCCAGCACCCCGGGACAGGGGCTCGAGCAGTACTTC
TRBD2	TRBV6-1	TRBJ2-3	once	CASTGLATDTQYF	TGTGCCAGCACGGGACTAGCGACCGATACGCAGTATTTT
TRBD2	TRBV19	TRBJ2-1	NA	CASSGTSVDSYNEQFF	TGTGCCAGTAGTGGGACTAGCGTTGACTCCTACAATGAGCAGTTCTTC
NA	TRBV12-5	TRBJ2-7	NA	CASGPDSGPYEQYF	TGTGCTAGTGGTCCGGACAGCGGTCCCTACGAGCAGTACTTC
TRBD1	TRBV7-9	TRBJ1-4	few	CASSRRQGANEKLFF	TGTGCCAGCAGCCGAAGACAGGGGGCTAATGAAAAACTGTTTTTT
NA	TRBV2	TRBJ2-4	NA	CASSDRRLAKNIQYF	TGTGCCAGCAGTGACCGCAGGCTAGCCAAAAACATTCAGTACTTC
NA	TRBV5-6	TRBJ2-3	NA	CASSPGGSGTDTQYF	TGTGCCAGCAGTCCGGGGGGCTCGGGCACAGATACGCAGTATTTT
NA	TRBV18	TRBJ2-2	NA	CASSPDREAGELFF	TGTGCCAGCTCACCTGACAGGGAGGCCGGGGAGCTGTTTTTT
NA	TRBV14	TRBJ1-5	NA	CASSLTRGQPQHF	TGTGCCAGCAGTCTTACCAGGGGTCAGCCCCAGCATTTT
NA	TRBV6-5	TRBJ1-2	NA	CASSYSRNSGIGYTF	TGTGCCAGCAGTTACTCGAGAAACTCAGGGATTGGCTACACCTTC
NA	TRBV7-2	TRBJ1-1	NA	CASSLDGGAVPEAFF	TGTGCCAGCAGCTTAGATGGGGGCGCGGTCCCTGAAGCTTTCTTT
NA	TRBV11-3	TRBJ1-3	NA	CASSLEGVFGNTIYF	TGTGCCAGCAGCTTAGAAGGGGTGTTTGGAAACACCATATATTTT
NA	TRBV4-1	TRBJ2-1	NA	CASSQEVTGYNEQFF	TGCGCCAGCAGCCAAGAAGTGACAGGTTACAATGAGCAGTTCTTC
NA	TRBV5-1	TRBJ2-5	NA	CASSSPRGQETQYF	TGCGCCAGCAGCTCCCCCCGGGGTCAAGAGACCCAGTACTTC
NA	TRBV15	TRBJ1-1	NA	CATSRVGRVTEAFF	TGTGCCACCAGCAGAGTGGGCAGGGTCACTGAAGCTTTCTTT
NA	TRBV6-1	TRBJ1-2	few	CASSDLDSYGYTF	TGTGCCAGCAGTGACTTGGACAGTTATGGCTACACCTTC
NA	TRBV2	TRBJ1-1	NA	CASRSTVNTEAFF	TGTGCCAGCAGATCCACGGTGAACACTGAAGCTTTCTTT
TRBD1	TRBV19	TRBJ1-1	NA	CASSETGYSEAFF	TGTGCCAGTAGCGAGACAGGGTATAGTGAAGCTTTCTTT
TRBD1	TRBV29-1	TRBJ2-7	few	CSGQGASYEQYF	TGCAGCGGACAGGGTGCGTCCTACGAGCAGTACTTC
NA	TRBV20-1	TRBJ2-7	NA	CSARVGYEQYF	TGCAGTGCTAGGGTCGGCTACGAGCAGTACTTC
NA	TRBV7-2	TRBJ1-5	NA	CASSSEGRQPQHF	TGTGCCAGCAGCTCAGAAGGCAGGCAGCCCCAGCATTTT
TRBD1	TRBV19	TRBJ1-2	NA	CASSIGYRGAEGYTF	TGTGCCAGTAGTATAGGGTACAGGGGGGCGGAGGGCTACACCTTC
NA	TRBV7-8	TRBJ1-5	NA	CASSLVGGPNQPQHF	TGTGCCAGCAGCTTAGTCGGTGGGCCCAATCAGCCCCAGCATTTT
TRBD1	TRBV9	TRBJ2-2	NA	CASSVSGQGGTGELFF	TGTGCCAGCAGCGTCAGCGGACAGGGCGGCACCGGGGAGCTGTTTTTT
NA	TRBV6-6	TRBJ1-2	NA	CASSYSPHNFGYTF	TGTGCCAGCAGTTACTCGCCACACAATTTTGGCTACACCTTC
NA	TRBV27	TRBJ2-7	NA	CASSLSIRRYSYEQYF	TGTGCCAGCAGTTTATCGATACGAAGATACTCCTACGAGCAGTACTTC
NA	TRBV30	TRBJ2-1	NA	CAWNGGRAGYNEQFF	TGTGCCTGGAACGGGGGGCGGGCGGGGTACAATGAGCAGTTCTTC
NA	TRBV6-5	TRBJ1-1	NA	CAGDLQNTEAFF	TGTGCCGGGGACTTACAGAACACTGAAGCTTTCTTT
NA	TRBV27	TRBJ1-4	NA	CASSIRGLANEKLFF	TGTGCCAGCAGCATTAGGGGGTTAGCTAATGAAAAACTGTTTTTT
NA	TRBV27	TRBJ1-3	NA	CASSLNWGAGNTIYF	TGTGCCAGCAGTTTAAATTGGGGGGCTGGAAACACCATATATTTT
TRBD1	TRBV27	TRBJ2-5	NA	CASSLSKVGDRGETQYF	TGTGCCAGCAGTTTATCGAAGGTGGGGGACAGGGGAGAGACCCAGTACTTC
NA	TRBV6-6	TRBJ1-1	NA	CAIQEQINTEAFF	TGTGCCATACAAGAACAGATAAACACTGAAGCTTTCTTT
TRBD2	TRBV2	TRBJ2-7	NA	CASGGRGASSYEQYF	TGTGCCAGCGGGGGGAGGGGCGCAAGCTCCTACGAGCAGTACTTC
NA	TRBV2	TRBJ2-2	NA	CASILRDSTYTGELFF	TGTGCCAGCATATTGAGGGACTCGACTTACACCGGGGAGCTGTTTTTT
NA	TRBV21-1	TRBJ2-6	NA	CASSKSPIFMTHGANVLTF	TGTGCCAGCAGCAAATCTCCGATATTTATGACTCACGGGGCCAACGTCCTGACTTTC
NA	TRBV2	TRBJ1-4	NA	CASVRATNEKLFF	TGTGCCAGCGTCAGGGCCACTAATGAAAAACTGTTTTTT
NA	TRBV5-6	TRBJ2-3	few	CASSLAGGYTDTQYF	TGTGCCAGCAGCTTGGCCGGGGGATACACAGATACGCAGTATTTT
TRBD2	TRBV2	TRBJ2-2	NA	CASSDWGGALGTGELFF	TGTGCCAGCAGTGATTGGGGGGGTGCCCTTGGAACCGGGGAGCTGTTTTTT
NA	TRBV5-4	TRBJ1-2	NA	CASSSLIWAGYGYTF	TGTGCCAGCAGCTCACTTATTTGGGCCGGATATGGCTACACCTTC
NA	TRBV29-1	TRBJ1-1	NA	CSVAGQLNTEAFF	TGCAGCGTGGCCGGACAGTTGAACACTGAAGCTTTCTTT
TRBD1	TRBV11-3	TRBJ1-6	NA	CASSLVGQGDSPLHF	TGTGCCAGCAGCTTAGTGGGACAGGGTGATTCACCCCTCCACTTT
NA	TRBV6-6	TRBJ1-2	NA	CASSRGVDGYTF	TGTGCCAGCAGTCGCGGGGTGGATGGCTACACCTTC
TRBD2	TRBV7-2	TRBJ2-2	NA	CASSLTSGTYTGELFF	TGTGCCAGCAGCTTGACTAGCGGGACTTACACCGGGGAGCTGTTTTTT
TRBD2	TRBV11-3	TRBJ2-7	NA	CASSKRLAVSYEQYF	TGTGCCAGCAGCAAACGACTAGCGGTCTCCTACGAGCAGTACTTC
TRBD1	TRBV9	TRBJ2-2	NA	CASNTGDRVNTGELFF	TGTGCCAGCAACACCGGGGACAGGGTGAACACCGGGGAGCTGTTTTTT
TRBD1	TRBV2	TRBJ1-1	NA	CASRGDRLEAFF	TGTGCCAGCAGAGGGGACAGATTAGAAGCTTTCTTT
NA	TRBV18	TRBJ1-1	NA	CASSLGQGALGTFF	TGTGCCAGCTCACTCGGACAAGGCGCGTTAGGAACTTTCTTT
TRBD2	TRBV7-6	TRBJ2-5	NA	CASSPAGAGETQYF	TGTGCCAGCAGCCCAGCGGGGGCAGGGGAGACCCAGTACTTC
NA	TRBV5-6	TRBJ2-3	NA	CASSRQLSTDTQYF	TGTGCCAGCAGCCGCCAACTTAGCACAGATACGCAGTATTTT
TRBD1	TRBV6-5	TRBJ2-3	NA	CASRVHRGADTQYF	TGTGCCAGCAGAGTTCACAGGGGAGCAGATACGCAGTATTTT
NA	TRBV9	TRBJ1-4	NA	CASSVGQGGQKLFF	TGTGCCAGCAGCGTAGGGCAGGGAGGGCAAAAACTGTTTTTT